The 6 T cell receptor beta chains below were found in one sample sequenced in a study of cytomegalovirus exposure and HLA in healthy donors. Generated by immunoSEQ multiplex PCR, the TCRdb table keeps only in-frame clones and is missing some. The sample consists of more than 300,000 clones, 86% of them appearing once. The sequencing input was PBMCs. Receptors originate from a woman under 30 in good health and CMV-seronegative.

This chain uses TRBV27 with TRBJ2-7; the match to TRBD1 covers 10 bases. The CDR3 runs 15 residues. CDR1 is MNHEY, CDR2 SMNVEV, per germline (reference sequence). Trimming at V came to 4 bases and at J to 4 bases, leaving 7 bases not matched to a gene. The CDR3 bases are TGTGCCAGCAGTTACAAGACAGGGGGCGCGTACGAGCAGTACTTC. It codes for CASSYKTGGAYEQYF.

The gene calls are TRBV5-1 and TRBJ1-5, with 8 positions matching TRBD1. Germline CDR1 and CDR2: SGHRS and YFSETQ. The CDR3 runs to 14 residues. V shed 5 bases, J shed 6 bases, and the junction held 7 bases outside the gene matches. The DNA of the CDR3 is TGCGCCAGCAGTTCTACAGGGGGAGGTCAGCCCCAGCATTTT. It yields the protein CASSSTGGGQPQHF.

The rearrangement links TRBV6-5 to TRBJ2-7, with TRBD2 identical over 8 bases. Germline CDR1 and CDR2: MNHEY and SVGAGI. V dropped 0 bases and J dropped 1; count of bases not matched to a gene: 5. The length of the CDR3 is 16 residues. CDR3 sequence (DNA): TGTGCCAGCAGTTACTCGAGCGGGACTAGATCCTACGAGCAGTACTTC. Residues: CASSYSSGTRSYEQYF.

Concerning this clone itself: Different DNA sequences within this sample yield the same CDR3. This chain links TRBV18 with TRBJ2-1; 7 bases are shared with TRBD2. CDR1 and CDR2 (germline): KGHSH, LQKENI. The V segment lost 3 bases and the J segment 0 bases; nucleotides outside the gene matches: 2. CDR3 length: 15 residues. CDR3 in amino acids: CASSPLADSYNEQFF. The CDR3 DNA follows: TGTGCCAGCTCACCCCTAGCGGACTCCTACAATGAGCAGTTCTTC.

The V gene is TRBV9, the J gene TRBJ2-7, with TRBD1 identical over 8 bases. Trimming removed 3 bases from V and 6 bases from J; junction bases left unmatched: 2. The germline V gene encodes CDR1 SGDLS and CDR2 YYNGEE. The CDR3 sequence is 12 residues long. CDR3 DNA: TGTGCCAGCAGCGGACAGGGGTCCGAGCAGTACTTC. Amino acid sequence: CASSGQGSEQYF.

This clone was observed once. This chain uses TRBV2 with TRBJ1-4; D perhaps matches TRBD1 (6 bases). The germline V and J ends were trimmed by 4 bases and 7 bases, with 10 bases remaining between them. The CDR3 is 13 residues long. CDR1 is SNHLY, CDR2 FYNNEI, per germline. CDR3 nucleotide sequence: TGTGCCAGCAGTGGTGGACAGTTTGAAAAACTGTTTTTT. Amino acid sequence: CASSGGQFEKLFF.